Below are 12 T cell receptor beta chains sequenced from a single sample in a study of blood T cell repertoires in COVID-19 (dated by TCRdb to 2018 to 2021). Libraries were built with the immunoSEQ multiplex PCR assay. In TCRdb, the immuneACCESS table is reduced to in-frame sequences with V and J assigned. These tables do not hold every clone; where another copy was compared, an unresolved V gene accounts for under half, and the others remain unexplained. The sample contains some 120,000 clones, almost 80% of them found a single time. Clones ranked in the top ten supply around 25% of the sample. Material: peripheral blood. The receptors were gathered from a human donor in a cohort sampled during active COVID-19.

The chain joins TRBV20-1 to TRBJ2-3; D is perhaps TRBD1 (5 bases). Trimming shortened V by 3 bases and J by 5 bases, and 15 bases separated the two germline ends. The CDR3 is 14 residues long. CDR1 is DFQATT and CDR2 is SNEGSKA in the germline V gene (reference sequence). The CDR3 reads CSASSQGVGDTQYF. The CDR3, as DNA: TGCAGTGCTAGTAGTCAGGGCGTGGGAGATACGCAGTATTTT.

V is TRBV6-2 or TRBV6-3 and J is TRBJ2-7; D ambiguous. Germline CDR1 reads MNHEY; CDR2 reads SVGEGT. The ends were cut back, 5 bases at V and 4 bases at J, with 9 bases in the middle. The CDR3 spans 12 residues. CDR3 region: CASSASLYEQYF. DNA of the CDR3: TGTGCCAGCAGTGCGTCTTTGTACGAGCAGTACTTC.

The chain joins TRBV4-2 to TRBJ2-7; 9 bases agree with TRBD2. The CDR3 runs 15 residues. Germline-derived CDR1 and CDR2 are LGHNA and YNFKEQ. Germline trimming cut 1 base from V and 0 bases from J; bases unmatched to any gene: 1. CDR3 in DNA: TGTGCCAGCAGCCAAGCTAGCGGGACCTCCTACGAGCAGTACTTC. Translating it yields CASSQASGTSYEQYF.

V is TRBV5-1 and J is TRBJ2-3; weak D call: TRBD2 (6 bases). CDR3 length: 15 amino acids. Germline V gives CDR1 SGHRS, CDR2 YFSETQ. The ends were cut back, 0 bases at V and 2 bases at J, with 10 bases in the middle. CDR3: CASSLERVNTDTQYF. The CDR3 nucleotides read TGCGCCAGCAGCTTGGAGCGGGTTAACACAGATACGCAGTATTTT.

The chain recombines TRBV28 with TRBJ2-1; D possibly corresponds to TRBD1 (5 bases). CDR3 length: 14 residues. CDR1 is MDHEN, CDR2 SYDVKM, per germline. The V and J ends lost 5 bases and 2 bases respectively, with 10 bases between them. DNA of the CDR3: TGTGCCAGCAGTCCAGAACAGGCCTACAATGAGCAGTTCTTC. Translated: CASSPEQAYNEQFF.

V is TRBV5-1 and J is TRBJ2-3, with a weak D call TRBD1 (5 bases). The V gene lost 0 bases and the J gene lost 6 bases, with 11 bases spanning the gap. The V gene's germline CDR1 is SGHRS and CDR2 YFSETQ. The CDR3 covers 14 residues. Here the CDR3 reads CASSLEGVSDTQYF. CDR3 coding DNA: TGCGCCAGCAGCTTGGAAGGGGTGAGCGATACGCAGTATTTT.

The rearrangement uses TRBV25-1 and TRBJ2-1; 13 bases fit TRBD2. CDR3 length: 16 residues. V shed 4 bases and J 7 bases; nucleotides not matched to a gene: 7. CDR1 is MGHDK, CDR2 SYGVNS, per germline. The CDR3 coding sequence is TGTGCCAGCAGTGGGACCACTAGCGGGAGGGCGAATGAGCAGTTCTTC. Protein: CASSGTTSGRANEQFF.

The chain combines TRBV7-6 with TRBJ2-3; 9 bases are shared with TRBD2. Trimming took 3 bases from V and 5 from J; bases not matched to a gene: 9. Germline loops: CDR1 SGHVS, CDR2 FNYEAQ. CDR3 length: 16 amino acids. The DNA for the CDR3 is TGTGCCAGCAGCTTGAGCGGGGGACTAGCAGTAGATACGCAGTATTTT. Protein product: CASSLSGGLAVDTQYF.

V usage is TRBV6-5 and J usage is TRBJ2-7, with D possibly matching TRBD1 (7 bases). Trimming pared 2 bases from V and 4 bases from J, leaving 15 bases between. The CDR3 covers 15 residues. Germline CDR1 is MNHEY and CDR2 is SVGAGI. The DNA for the CDR3 is TGTGCCAGCAGTTACCGGCGGGGCAGGGGGTACGAGCAGTACTTC. Encoded protein: CASSYRRGRGYEQYF.

The chain employs TRBV7-2 and TRBJ2-2, with TRBD1 as a possible D gene (6 bases). The V gene lost 3 bases and the J gene lost 1 base, with 15 bases spanning the gap. CDR3 length: 17 amino acids. Germline V gene data show CDR1 as SGHTA and CDR2 as FQGNSA. DNA for the CDR3: TGTGCCAGCAGCTTCCTGGGACATAACCTGAACACCGGGGAGCTGTTTTTT. Residues: CASSFLGHNLNTGELFF.

In this sample, this clone turned up once. The rearrangement uses TRBV18 and TRBJ2-5, with D unclear. V gave up 3 bases and J gave up 1 base, with 6 bases separating them. Germline assignment: CDR1 KGHSH and CDR2 LQKENI. The length of the CDR3 is 13 residues. The CDR3 coding sequence is TGTGCCAGCTCACCGCAGGCCCAAGAGACCCAGTACTTC. Translated: CASSPQAQETQYF.

In this sample, this clone turned up once. The rearrangement uses TRBV4-2 and TRBJ2-1; TRBD2 agrees at 7 bases. Germline V CDR1 and CDR2: LGHNA, YNFKEQ. The CDR3 is 17 residues long. Trimming at V came to 4 bases and at J to 7 bases, leaving 16 bases not matched to a gene. The CDR3 nucleotides read TGTGCCAGCAGCCCCCAAGGGAGGCTAGCGGAGGGGAATGAGCAGTTCTTC. Residues: CASSPQGRLAEGNEQFF.